This TCR beta chain emerged from a study of regulatory T cells in long-lasting Graves disease. Study-level results: Preferential use of TRBV28, TRBJ1-2 and TRBJ2-5 was seen in persistent disease.

Note on this clonotype: What it recognizes is unknown.

The junction had 9 bases not matched to a gene; V was cut back by 5 bases and J by 9 bases. The CDR3 is 13 residues long. Germline V gene data show CDR1 as MNHEY and CDR2 as SMNVEV (reference sequence). As to time point: persistent/refractory GD, antithyroid drugs over 5 years with positive TRAb. Generation of the TCR library employed RNA extracted from PBMCs. Graves' disease diagnoses used American Thyroid Association guidelines. Both iRepertoire HTBI primers and Arm-PCR of CDR3 regions were used to build the TCR beta libraries. TCRdb fed the multiplex PCR reads into MiXCR, producing one record per CDR3 protein. The data contain about 470,000 distinct CDR3 sequences, around 20% of them seen just once; the ten biggest clones take up 7% to 10%.

The specimen comprised peripheral blood mononuclear cells (PBMCs), sampled when the disease was refractory, from a patient treated with antithyroid drugs. This clonotype originated in a female donor with Graves disease. The rearrangement links TRBV27 to TRBJ2-5; 7 bases line up with TRBD2. The CDR3 sequence is CASSVRDYQAQYF. CDR3 coding DNA: TGTGCCAGCAGTGTCCGGGACTACCAGGCCCAGTACTTC.